The 16 T cell receptor beta chains given below trace back to one sample, sequenced in a study of blood T cell repertoires in COVID-19. Only in-frame clones appear in the TCRdb table, and some are missing; sequencing was by immunoSEQ multiplex PCR. The repertoire holds about 250,000 clones, with about 82% as singletons. The specimen sequenced was peripheral blood. The receptors here all came from a woman over 75 with COVID-19, enrolled during active disease.

V and J are TRBV9 and TRBJ2-2; D may be TRBD2 (6 bases). Trimming shortened V by 0 bases and J by 6 bases, and 18 bases separated the two germline ends. This CDR3 spans 17 amino acids. Germline CDR1 and CDR2: SGDLS and YYNGEE. The CDR3 nucleotides are TGTGCCAGCAGCGTAGTATCGAGGAGGGTTACCCCCGGGGAGCTGTTTTTT. Protein product: CASSVVSRRVTPGELFF. The whole variable domain, remainder taken from reference TRBV9 and TRBJ2-2, is DSGVTQTPKHLITATGQRVTLRCSPRSGDLSVYWYQQSLDQGLQFLIQYYNGEERAKGNILERFSAQQFPDLHSELNLSSLELGDSALYFCASSVVSRRVTPGELFFGEGSRLTVL.

The chain has TRBV28 and TRBJ1-1; D is ambiguous. Germline V gene lookup returns CDR1 MDHEN and CDR2 SYDVKM. This CDR3 contains 12 residues. Trimming took 6 bases from V and 6 from J, leaving 11 bases between them. CDR3 sequence (DNA): TGTGCCAGCAGCCGGGGATTTGCTGAAGCTTTCTTT. Its protein product is CASSRGFAEAFF.

The gene calls are TRBV27 and TRBJ1-5; D possibly corresponds to TRBD1 (6 bases). The CDR3 is 16 residues long. V lost 3 bases and J 5 bases, leaving 17 bases between the germline ends. CDR1 MNHEY and CDR2 SMNVEV come from the germline V gene (reference sequence). The CDR3 nucleotides are TGTGCCAGCAGTTTTCAGGGAGGGGGAGGTGATCAGCCCCAGCATTTT. Its translation is CASSFQGGGGDQPQHF.

The chain recombines TRBV6-5 with TRBJ1-1, with D possibly being TRBD1 (5 bases). There are 12 residues in the CDR3. Germline V gene lookup returns CDR1 MNHEY and CDR2 SVGAGI. V was pared by 6 bases and J by 13 bases, with 18 bases between. The CDR3 sequence: CASSRPPGRGFF. The DNA of the CDR3 is TGTGCCAGCAGCCGTCCCCCAGGGCGGGGTTTCTTT.

The chain carries TRBV28 and TRBJ1-1; 8 positions match TRBD1. The ends lost 3 bases at V and 2 bases at J; junction bases unmatched: 17. Germline CDR1 is MDHEN and CDR2 is SYDVKM. This CDR3 region has 19 residues. CDR3 nucleotides: TGTGCCAGCAGTTTCCCCCGCGGACAGGGTCGTTACCGAAACACTGAAGCTTTCTTT. Translation gives CASSFPRGQGRYRNTEAFF.

This clone has just a few counts. This rearrangement joins TRBV12-3 or TRBV12-4 to TRBJ1-1, with D perhaps TRBD1 (6 bases). V was shortened by 6 bases and J by 1 base, with 9 bases between the two germline ends. This CDR3 is 13 amino acids long. The DNA of the CDR3 is TGTGCCAGCAGCCGGACAGCGAACACTGAAGCTTTCTTT. This translates into CASSRTANTEAFF.

This chain uses TRBV21-1 with TRBJ1-2; no check of the table's D call, TRBD1, against the DNA was made. TRBV21-1 is a pseudogene segment. The CDR3 totals 15 residues. CDR3 coding DNA: TGTGCCAGCAAGGGGGCTGGGGGGACTAACTATGGCTACACCTTC. The encoded protein is CASKGAGGTNYGYTF.

This chain links TRBV5-4 with TRBJ2-7, with a weak D call TRBD2 (5 bases). Germline V gives CDR1 SGHNT, CDR2 YYREEE (reference sequence). Trimming removed 4 bases at V and 3 bases at J, with 14 bases between. CDR3 size: 14 residues. This chain's CDR3 is CASSPDLTLYEQYF. For the CDR3, the DNA is TGTGCCAGCAGCCCGGACTTAACGCTCTACGAGCAGTACTTC.

This sequence joins TRBV4-1 and TRBJ2-5; 11 nucleotides match TRBD2. The J segment lost 4 bases and the V segment lost 3 bases, leaving 7 bases of the junction unmatched. Germline loops: CDR1 MGHRA, CDR2 YSYEKL. CDR3 size: 16 residues. CDR3 sequence reads: CASSQSASGGIETQYF. In nucleotides, the CDR3 is TGCGCCAGCAGCCAGAGTGCTAGCGGGGGGATAGAGACCCAGTACTTC.

The chain combines TRBV5-4 with TRBJ2-1, with D maybe TRBD2 (5 bases). Germline CDR1 is SGHNT and CDR2 is YYREEE (reference sequence). V was pared by 4 bases and J by 1 base, with 15 bases between. The CDR3 is made up of 16 amino acids. The chain's CDR3 is CASSPHSGGSYNEQFF. Written as DNA, the CDR3 is TGTGCCAGCAGCCCCCATTCAGGCGGGTCCTACAATGAGCAGTTCTTC.

The rearrangement links TRBV5-1 to TRBJ2-2; D is possibly TRBD2 (5 bases). The V end lost 4 bases, the J end lost 0 bases, and 13 bases lay between the germline ends. CDR1 SGHRS and CDR2 YFSETQ come from the germline V gene. The CDR3 loop spans 16 amino acids. As DNA, the CDR3 is TGCGCCAGCAGCCCGAGGGCTGACGCGAACACCGGGGAGCTGTTTTTT. It specifies CASSPRADANTGELFF.

J is TRBJ2-3 and V is TRBV28; 8 positions agree with TRBD1. Germline CDR1 reads MDHEN; CDR2 reads SYDVKM. The CDR3 sequence is 11 residues long. V shed 7 bases, J shed 10 bases, and the junction held 4 bases outside the gene matches. The CDR3 region has the DNA TGTGCCAGCATAAACAGGGGGGCGCAGTATTTT. Residues: CASINRGAQYF.

This rearrangement joins TRBV5-6 to TRBJ2-5; 10 nucleotides line up with TRBD2. The CDR3 covers 14 residues. The V gene end was trimmed by 2 bases and the J gene end by 5 bases; junction bases not matched to a gene: 3. The germline gives CDR1 SGHDT, CDR2 YYEEEE. The CDR3 loop reads CASSLAGGRETQYF. CDR3 DNA sequence: TGTGCCAGCAGCTTAGCGGGGGGGCGGGAGACCCAGTACTTC.

This clone was seen only a few times. The chain recombines TRBV5-1 with TRBJ1-2, with D tentatively TRBD1 (5 bases). This CDR3 has 13 residues. V lost 0 bases and J lost 8, with 11 bases in between. Germline V gene data show CDR1 as SGHRS and CDR2 as YFSETQ. In DNA, the CDR3 is TGCGCCAGCAGCTTGGATGACAGTTACGGCTACACCTTC. Residues: CASSLDDSYGYTF.

About this clone: At one boundary the junction diverges from the germline segment, which might be a read error. The CDR3 sequence: CASSSPEINYRYTF. The CDR3 region has the DNA TGCGCCAGCAGCTCGCCGGAGATTAACTATCGCTACACCTTC. The genes are TRBV5-1 and TRBJ1-2; D ambiguous. The germline V gene encodes CDR1 SGHRS and CDR2 YFSETQ. The CDR3 has 14 residues.

The genes are TRBV18 and TRBJ2-4; no firm D call. The CDR3 spans 15 residues. Germline V lookup: CDR1 KGHSH, CDR2 LQKENI. Trimming cost V 3 bases and J 5 bases, with 14 bases left between them. This CDR3 is CASSPSRSRENIQYF. In DNA form, the CDR3 reads TGTGCCAGCTCACCGAGTCGGTCCCGAGAAAACATTCAGTACTTC.